This TCR beta chain stems from a study of technical replicates of blood from a handful of donors. V lost 1 base and J lost 6, with 8 bases in between. Germline CDR1 and CDR2: SGHRS and YFSETQ. The CDR3 has 12 amino acids. Assay: immunoSEQ multiplex PCR; the TCRdb copy retains only in-frame clones and omits some. The sample has under 80,000 clones, around nine tenths seen once. This clone was seen a single time. The origin of this receptor is a human donor in good health. Some clones in this sample may be carry-over from other donors' samples. V is TRBV5-1 and J is TRBJ2-7; D is uncertain. The specimen was PBMCs. The CDR3 sequence is CASSLTPSEQYF. In nucleotides, the CDR3 is TGCGCCAGCAGCTTGACTCCATCCGAGCAGTACTTC.